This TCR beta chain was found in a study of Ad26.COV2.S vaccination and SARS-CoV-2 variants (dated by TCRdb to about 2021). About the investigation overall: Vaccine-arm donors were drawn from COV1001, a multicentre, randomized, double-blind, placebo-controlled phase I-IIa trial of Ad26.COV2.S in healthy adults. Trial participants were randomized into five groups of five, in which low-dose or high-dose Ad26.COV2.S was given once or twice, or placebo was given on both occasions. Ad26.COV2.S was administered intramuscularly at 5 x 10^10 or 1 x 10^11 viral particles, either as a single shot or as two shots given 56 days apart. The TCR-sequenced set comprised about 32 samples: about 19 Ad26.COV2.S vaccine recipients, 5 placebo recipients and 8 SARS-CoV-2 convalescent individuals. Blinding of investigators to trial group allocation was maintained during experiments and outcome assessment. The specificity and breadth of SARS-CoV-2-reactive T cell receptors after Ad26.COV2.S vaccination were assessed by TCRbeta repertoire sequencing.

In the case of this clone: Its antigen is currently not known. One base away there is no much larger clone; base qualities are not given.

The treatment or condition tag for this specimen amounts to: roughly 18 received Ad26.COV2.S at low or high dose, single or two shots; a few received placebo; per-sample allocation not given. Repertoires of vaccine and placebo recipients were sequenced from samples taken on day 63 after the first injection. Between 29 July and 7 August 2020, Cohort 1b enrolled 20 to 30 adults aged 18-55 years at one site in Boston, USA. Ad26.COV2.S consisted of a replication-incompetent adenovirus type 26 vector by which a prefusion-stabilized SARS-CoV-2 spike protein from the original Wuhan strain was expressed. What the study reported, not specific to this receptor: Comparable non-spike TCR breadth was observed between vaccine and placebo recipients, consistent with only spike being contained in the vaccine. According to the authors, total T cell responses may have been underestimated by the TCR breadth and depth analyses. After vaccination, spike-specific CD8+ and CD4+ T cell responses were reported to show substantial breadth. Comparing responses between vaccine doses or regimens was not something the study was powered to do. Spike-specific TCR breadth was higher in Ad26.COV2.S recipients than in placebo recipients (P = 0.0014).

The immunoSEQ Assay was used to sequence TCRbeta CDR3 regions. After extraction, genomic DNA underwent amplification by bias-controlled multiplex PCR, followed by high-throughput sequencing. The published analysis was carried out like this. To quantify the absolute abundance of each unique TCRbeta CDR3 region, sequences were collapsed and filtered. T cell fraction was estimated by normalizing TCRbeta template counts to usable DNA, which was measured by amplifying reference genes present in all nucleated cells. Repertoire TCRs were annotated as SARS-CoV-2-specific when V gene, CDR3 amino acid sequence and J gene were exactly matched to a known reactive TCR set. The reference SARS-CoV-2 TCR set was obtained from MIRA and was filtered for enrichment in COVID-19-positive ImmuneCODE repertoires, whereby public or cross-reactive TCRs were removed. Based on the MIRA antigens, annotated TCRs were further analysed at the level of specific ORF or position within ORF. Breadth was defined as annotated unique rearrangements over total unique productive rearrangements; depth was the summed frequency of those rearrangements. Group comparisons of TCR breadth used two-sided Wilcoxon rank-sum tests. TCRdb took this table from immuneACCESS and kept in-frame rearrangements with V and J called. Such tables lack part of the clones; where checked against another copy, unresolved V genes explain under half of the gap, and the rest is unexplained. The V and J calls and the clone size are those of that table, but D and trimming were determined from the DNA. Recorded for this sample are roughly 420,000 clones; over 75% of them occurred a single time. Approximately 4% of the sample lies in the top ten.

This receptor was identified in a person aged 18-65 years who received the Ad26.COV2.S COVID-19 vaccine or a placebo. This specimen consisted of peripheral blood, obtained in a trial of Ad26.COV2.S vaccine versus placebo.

The nucleotide sequence is TGTGCCAGCAGCCAAGACGAACGCTATGGCTACACCTTC. Its translation is CASSQDERYGYTF. The chain employs TRBV4-2 and TRBJ1-2; the D gene cannot be named for sure. From its cysteine to its phenylalanine, the CDR3 spans 13 amino acids. Only CDR3 DNA remains: 39 bases, in frame from the first base. Via the germline V gene, CDR1 is LGHNA and CDR2 YNFKEQ. At the junction V is shortened by 0 bases and J by 4 bases, with 6 bases in between.